The source of this TCR beta chain is a study of siplizumab effects on memory and regulatory T cells. Study-level results: Both greater diversity than memory cells and a major contribution to the alloresponse seemed to characterize naive T cells. Under siplizumab, an average approximately 69% of mappable alloreactive CD4+ clones were Treg-derived, compared with 25% to 30% in controls. In siplizumab cultures, the suppressive function of proliferating Tregs remained unconfirmed.

The CDR3 is 16 amino acids. Germline CDR1 reads SGHDT; CDR2 reads YYEEEE. The trim removed 1 base at V and 6 bases at J, leaving 8 bases unmatched. Profiled with immunoSEQ multiplex PCR; TCRdb holds only in-frame clones, not every one. Found here are fewer than 110,000 clones, around 90% of them singletons; the top ten hold around 12%. In the case of this clone: Antigen specificity is unknown.

Specimen: non-Treg CD4+ T cells sorted from blood. The clonotype comes from a human donor in good health. The chain joins TRBV5-6 to TRBJ2-1, with TRBD2 identical over 9 bases. CDR3 amino acids: CASSLTSLAGINEQFF. DNA of the CDR3: TGTGCCAGCAGCTTGACGTCTCTAGCGGGGATCAATGAGCAGTTCTTC.